The clone carrying this T cell receptor beta chain was detected a few times. Its antigen is unknown. Other DNA sequences in this sample translate to the same CDR3. This record belongs to a study of memory CD4+ T cells and cytomegalovirus serostatus. Study results and caveats: Suggested: most of the CMV-linked TCR signature lies in CD4+ memory cells.

With 2 bases clipped from V and 2 bases from J, the junction kept 5 bases outside the gene matches. CDR1 SGHNT and CDR2 YYREEE come from the germline V gene (reference sequence). This CDR3 has 16 residues. This table comes from immunoSEQ multiplex PCR, and its TCRdb copy is limited to in-frame clones, with some not included. The sample holds about 82,000 clones, approximately 80% seen once. The sort gate was single viable CD3+CD4+CD8-CD45RO+ cells for memory CD4+ T cells. This clonotype originated in an adult in good health and CMV-seronegative. Sequences were obtained from memory CD4+ T cells from blood. The chain uses TRBV5-4 and TRBJ2-3; 10 nucleotides line up with TRBD2. For the CDR3, the DNA is TGTGCCAGCAGCTTAGAGCGGGGGGGAGTCACAGATACGCAGTATTTT. The encoded protein is CASSLERGGVTDTQYF.